This T cell receptor (beta chain) is drawn from a study of blood T cells in healthy people across ages. Findings and limits, study-wide: It was the long-lived donors that had more naive CD4+ cells and higher diversity than aged donors.

Using a J-beta primer mix together with a sample-barcoded 5' primer, a second PCR was run for about 7 to 12 cycles. Every individual sample yielded 2.5 million or more paired-end reads (each containing CDR3). One entry per CDR3 protein results from TCRdb running MiXCR on the 5' RACE reads. Of hundreds of thousands of distinct CDR3 sequences listed, 49% are singletons. Note on this clonotype: Antigen unknown.

CDR3 size: 16 residues. The germline gives CDR1 SGHRS, CDR2 YFSETQ. The trim removed 5 bases at V and 2 bases at J, leaving 9 bases unmatched. The origin of this receptor is a woman aged 55-69 years in good health. This chain joins TRBV5-1 and TRBJ2-3, with TRBD2 identical over 9 bases. Material for sequencing was blood. This CDR3 reads CASSFGTSTLTDTQYF. The CDR3 DNA sequence: TGCGCCAGCAGTTTCGGGACTAGCACCCTCACAGATACGCAGTATTTT.